Here is one TCR beta chain with its context. The authors' processing: Amplifying reference gene primers gave estimates of nucleated cell counts. Sequencing was performed with immunoSEQ multiplex PCR; in TCRdb, only in-frame clones are kept and a portion is missing. For V, J and clone size, that table is used; D and trimming come from the DNA. The data hold tens of thousands of clones, with almost 85% observed a single time. This record comes from a study of blood T cell repertoires in COVID-19. Study information: T cells, B-cell-depleted T cells, or PBMCs provided the cDNA or gDNA that served as material.

Germline CDR1 SGHRS, CDR2 YFSETQ. V lost 4 bases, J lost 7 bases, and 8 bases stayed unmatched. This CDR3 spans 16 amino acids. The chain links TRBV5-1 to TRBJ1-6; 10 bases match TRBD1. The clonotype was recovered from a woman of 80 years or more with acute or convalescent COVID-19. The sample was peripheral blood. The CDR3 DNA is TGCGCCAGCAGCGGCCCCGGGACAGGGGAAAATTCACCCCTCCACTTT. Protein: CASSGPGTGENSPLHF.